Shown below are 17 T cell receptor beta chains from a single sample sequenced in a study of technical replicates of blood from a handful of donors. TCRdb's copy holds only in-frame clones and misses some; the assay was immunoSEQ multiplex PCR. Altogether about 72,000 clones are present, around 93% being singletons, with the ten largest covering under 0.45%. Specimen: T cells isolated from PBMCs. All receptors come from a human donor in good health.

The CDR3 DNA sequence: TGTGCCAGCAGCTTGGCGCAAGCCACAGATACGCAGTATTTT. Its translation is CASSLAQATDTQYF. The chain recombines TRBV5-6 with TRBJ2-3; D remains ambiguous. CDR1 is SGHDT, CDR2 YYEEEE, per germline. Deletions cut 0 bases from V and 2 bases from J, with 7 bases between. This CDR3 has 14 residues.

V is TRBV11-2 and J is TRBJ2-1; no definite D call. This CDR3 spans 12 amino acids. With 0 bases removed from V and 5 bases from J, the gap between germline ends came to 2 bases. Germline CDR1 and CDR2: SGHAT and FQNNGV. CDR3 bases: TGTGCCAGCAGCTTAGATAACAATGAGCAGTTCTTC. The encoded protein is CASSLDNNEQFF.

This chain uses TRBV14 with TRBJ1-2; D is uncertain. The CDR3 runs 13 residues. Deletions cut 0 bases from V and 8 bases from J, with 10 bases between. Germline CDR1 reads SGHDN; CDR2 reads FVKESK. Written as DNA, the CDR3 is TGTGCCAGCAGCCAAGATTCCCGCGGGGGCTACACCTTC. Protein sequence: CASSQDSRGGYTF.

J is TRBJ1-2 and V is TRBV30; D gene ambiguous. The CDR3 totals 11 residues. Trimming shortened V by 8 bases and J by 7 bases, and 14 bases separated the two germline ends. Per germline, CDR1 GTSNPN and CDR2 SVGIG (reference sequence). The CDR3 sequence is CAGEAAGGYTF. The CDR3 bases are TGTGCCGGAGAGGCCGCCGGTGGCTACACCTTC.

The chain carries TRBV19 and TRBJ2-7; D gene ambiguous. Germline V gene lookup returns CDR1 LNHDA and CDR2 SQIVND (reference sequence). The CDR3 length is 14 residues. V shed 1 base and J shed 2 bases, with 9 bases lying between them. CDR3 sequence: CASSIGTLPYEQYF. CDR3 nucleotides: TGTGCCAGTAGTATAGGCACATTACCCTACGAGCAGTACTTC.

The J gene is TRBJ1-2, the V gene TRBV7-3; a possible D gene is TRBD1 (5 bases). The CDR3 length is 13 residues. Between the trimmed V and J ends, which lost 3 bases and 4 bases, there was a span of 9 bases. Germline V lookup: CDR1 SGHTA, CDR2 FQGTGA. The CDR3 DNA is TGTGCCAGCAGCTTGACCGGGGGCTATGGCTACACCTTC. Protein product: CASSLTGGYGYTF.

The table lists this clone with a count of one. The chain has TRBV11-2 and TRBJ2-3, with TRBD2 as a possible D gene (6 bases). Germline assignment: CDR1 SGHAT and CDR2 FQNNGV. V was trimmed by 3 bases and J by 1 base, leaving 11 bases between them. The CDR3 is 15 amino acids. The CDR3 loop is CASSLRDSRTDTQYF. In DNA form, the CDR3 reads TGTGCCAGCAGCTTGAGGGACTCGCGCACAGATACGCAGTATTTT.

This sequence joins TRBV27 and TRBJ2-6; 7 nucleotides line up with TRBD1. The junction had 7 bases not matched to a gene; V was cut back by 1 base and J by 1 base. The CDR3 totals 18 residues. CDR1 is MNHEY, CDR2 SMNVEV, per germline (reference sequence). The CDR3 DNA reads TGTGCCAGCAGTTTATTACAGGGGAAAGTGTCTGGGGCCAACGTCCTGACTTTC. Protein product: CASSLLQGKVSGANVLTF.

This clone was counted a single time. The chain links TRBV5-6 to TRBJ2-5, with D possibly matching TRBD2 (5 bases). V lost 5 bases, J lost 2 bases, and 13 bases lay in between. Germline CDR1 SGHDT, CDR2 YYEEEE. This CDR3 is built from 14 residues. The CDR3 is CASSSADLQETQYF. The CDR3 region has the DNA TGTGCCAGCAGTTCAGCGGATCTACAAGAGACCCAGTACTTC.

The chain links TRBV7-9 to TRBJ1-4; 9 bases are a match to TRBD1. CDR3 length equals 15 residues. Trimming at V came to 5 bases and at J to 8 bases, leaving 9 bases not matched to a gene. CDR1 is SEHNR and CDR2 is FQNEAQ in the germline V gene (reference sequence). Here the CDR3 DNA reads TGTGCCAGCAGCCCCCCGGGACAGGGAATAGAAAAACTGTTTTTT. Translated: CASSPPGQGIEKLFF.

The chain joins TRBV28 to TRBJ2-1; TRBD2 aligns across 9 bases. CDR1 and CDR2 from the germline V gene are MDHEN and SYDVKM. The CDR3 runs 16 residues. Unmatched junction bases numbered 8, after V lost 5 bases and J lost 3 bases. The CDR3 here is CASSVTGTSSYNEQFF. The CDR3 coding sequence is TGTGCCAGCAGTGTGACCGGGACTAGCAGCTACAATGAGCAGTTCTTC.

The rearrangement uses TRBV30 and TRBJ1-1, with 8 bases matching TRBD1. Germline trimming cut 7 bases from V and 9 bases from J; bases unmatched to any gene: 13. CDR1 is GTSNPN and CDR2 is SVGIG in the germline V gene (reference sequence). This CDR3 spans 13 amino acids. Here the CDR3 DNA reads TGTGCCTCCTCCGCAGGGGGCCAAACACAAGCTTTCTTT. Translation: CASSAGGQTQAFF.

The chain recombines TRBV5-6 with TRBJ2-7; the D is unclear. Trimming pared 2 bases from V and 0 bases from J, leaving 9 bases between. The CDR3 length is 14 residues. CDR1 is SGHDT, CDR2 YYEEEE, per germline. The CDR3 protein is CASSFPVISYEQYF. The DNA for the CDR3 is TGTGCCAGCAGCTTCCCAGTCATCTCCTACGAGCAGTACTTC.

V and J are TRBV7-9 and TRBJ1-1, with 11 bases matching TRBD1. The CDR3 runs to 12 residues. V shed 1 base and J 13 bases; nucleotides not matched to a gene: 2. The germline gives CDR1 SEHNR, CDR2 FQNEAQ (reference sequence). The CDR3 DNA reads as TGTGCCAGCAGCTTAGAGGGACAGGGGGGTTTCTTT. Translating it yields CASSLEGQGGFF.

This chain connects TRBV25-1 to TRBJ1-3; D is perhaps TRBD1 (5 bases). Trimming left V 6 bases short and J 4 bases short, with 10 bases between. The CDR3 covers 13 residues. Germline V gene sequence: CDR1 MGHDK, CDR2 SYGVNS. This chain's CDR3 is CASRDMRGNTIYF. As DNA, the CDR3 is TGTGCCAGCAGGGACATGAGAGGAAACACCATATATTTT.

This chain uses TRBV7-3 with TRBJ1-1; 8 nucleotides align to TRBD1. Germline CDR1 reads SGHTA; CDR2 reads FQGTGA. The CDR3 consists of 13 residues. The V and J ends lost 5 bases and 8 bases, in that order; junction bases with no gene match: 7. CDR3: CASSLGTGSEAFF. The DNA for the CDR3 is TGTGCCAGCAGCCTGGGGACAGGCTCCGAAGCTTTCTTT.

This chain connects TRBV30 to TRBJ2-1; D remains unclear. The CDR3 is made up of 12 amino acids. Trimming removed 5 bases at V and 0 bases at J, with 5 bases between. CDR1 is GTSNPN, CDR2 SVGIG, per germline (reference sequence). The CDR3 DNA follows: TGTGCCTGGGTGAGCTCCTACAATGAGCAGTTCTTC. Its translation: CAWVSSYNEQFF.